The 7 T cell receptor beta chains below come from one sample, sequenced in a study of CXCR3-negative and CXCR3-positive naive CD8 T cells. Study-wide points: The TRB CDR3s that CXCR3-positive naive cells carried were more hydrophobic than those of CXCR3-negative naive cells.

The libraries of TRB cDNA were constructed through 5' RACE using UMI labels. No DNA is given; TCRdb re-called the 5' RACE reads and lists each CDR3 protein once. The listing contains about 89,000 distinct CDR3 sequences. Their target antigens are unknown. The sample consisted of naive CXCR3+ CD8+ T cells from blood. Subset here: CD45RO-CCR7+CD27+CD95- naive CD8+ T cells expressing CXCR3 (TNR3+). Source of these receptors: a human donor in good health. Some clones in this sample may be carry-over from other donors' samples.

The chain combines TRBV27 with TRBJ2-7; the D gene TCRdb calls, TRBD2, cannot be checked with no DNA. From germline, CDR1 is MNHEY and CDR2 SMNVEV (reference sequence). The CDR3 runs 14 residues. The CDR3: CASSAGLAGYEQYF.

J is TRBJ2-7 and V is TRBV29-1; TCRdb returns TRBD1, unconfirmable since there is no DNA. This CDR3 is 12 amino acids long. CDR1 and CDR2 (germline): SQVTM, ANQGSEA. CDR3 amino acids: CSAAGQTYEQYF.

This chain uses TRBV13 with TRBJ1-1; no DNA is available, so the TRBD1 call from TCRdb remains unchecked. This CDR3 contains 16 residues. Germline CDR1 PRHDT, CDR2 FYEKMQ (reference sequence). This CDR3 is CASSFKTAHLNTEAFF.

J is TRBJ2-7 and V is TRBV5-5. Looked up from germline, CDR1 is SGHKS and CDR2 is YYEKEE (reference sequence). The CDR3 totals 13 residues. The CDR3 loop is CASSVDMQDEQYF.

The J gene is TRBJ2-5, the V gene TRBV10-3; with no DNA, the TCRdb D assignment of TRBD2 cannot be verified. The CDR3 is 16 residues long. Germline CDR1 ENHRY, CDR2 SYGVKD. This chain's CDR3 is CATGTGTRGLQETQYF.

The gene calls are TRBV9 and TRBJ2-3. The CDR3 runs 13 residues. Germline V gene data show CDR1 as SGDLS and CDR2 as YYNGEE. CDR3 protein: CASSVGGRDTQYF.

This chain joins TRBV28 and TRBJ2-3; TCRdb indicates TRBD1, and absent DNA this call remains unverified. CDR3 size: 14 residues. Germline values: CDR1 MDHEN, CDR2 SYDVKM. The CDR3 region is CASRSPTVTDTQYF.